This T cell receptor beta chain was captured in a study of cytomegalovirus exposure and HLA in healthy donors. Study in general: Falling in the Caucasian-associated ancestry cluster were 65% to 90% of about 400 genotyped donors. Findings and caveats of the study: With later analysis, a missense DCLRE1C variant became linked to TCR beta V- and J-gene trimming.

This PCR relied on a set of 60 Vbeta primers and 13 Jbeta primers. Sequencing was performed with immunoSEQ multiplex PCR; in TCRdb, only in-frame clones are kept and a portion is missing. The data show around 100,000 clones, 76% seen once. Details on this clone: The antigen remains unidentified.

The origin of this receptor is a man between 40 and 49 years old in good health and CMV-seronegative. The sequenced sample consisted of PBMCs.

This CDR3 reads CASSSKSISVNEQFF. The CDR3 DNA is TGTGCCAGCAGCTCTAAGTCTATCAGCGTTAATGAGCAGTTCTTC. V and J are TRBV7-9 and TRBJ2-1; D not certain. Deletions cut 4 bases from V and 7 bases from J, with 17 bases between. Germline V gives CDR1 SEHNR, CDR2 FQNEAQ (reference sequence). The CDR3 consists of 15 residues.